The next 30 T cell receptor beta chains were all read from a single sample in a study of T cell changes during pregnancy in multiple sclerosis. Sequencing used immunoSEQ multiplex PCR; TCRdb keeps in-frame clones, though not all of them. The sample has about 66,000 clones, roughly nine tenths seen once. Sequences were derived from peripheral blood, sampled in the third trimester of pregnancy. The receptors were gathered from a female donor with multiple sclerosis, enrolled in a pregnancy study.

The table lists this clone with a count of one. The chain recombines TRBV27 with TRBJ2-7, with 9 bases aligning to TRBD1. The germline V gene encodes CDR1 MNHEY and CDR2 SMNVEV (reference sequence). With 7 bases clipped from V and 5 bases from J, the junction kept 9 bases outside the gene matches. This CDR3 is built from 14 residues. CDR3 region: CASTAQGAWNEQYF. The CDR3, as DNA: TGTGCCAGCACTGCACAGGGGGCGTGGAACGAGCAGTACTTC.

This clone occurred a few times. The chain carries TRBV27 and TRBJ2-1; 8 bases map to TRBD1. This CDR3 is 15 amino acids long. CDR1 MNHEY and CDR2 SMNVEV come from the germline V gene (reference sequence). The V segment lost 11 bases and the J segment 1 base; nucleotides outside the gene matches: 10. The CDR3 nucleotides read TGTGCCCCGACTCCCCGGGACAGGTCCTACAATGAGCAGTTCTTC. Its translation: CAPTPRDRSYNEQFF.

This rearrangement joins TRBV10-1 to TRBJ2-7, with 7 bases lining up with TRBD2. The trim removed 5 bases at V and 0 bases at J, leaving 1 base unmatched. There are 13 residues in the CDR3. Germline V gives CDR1 WNHNN, CDR2 SYGVQD (reference sequence). Here the CDR3 reads CASSWGGSYEQYF. DNA of the CDR3: TGCGCCAGCAGTTGGGGGGGCTCCTACGAGCAGTACTTC.

The chain employs TRBV10-3 and TRBJ2-2, with TRBD2 matching over 7 bases. The CDR3 consists of 16 residues. V shed 4 bases and J 4 bases; nucleotides not matched to a gene: 9. Germline CDR1 reads ENHRY; CDR2 reads SYGVKD. Written as DNA, the CDR3 is TGTGCCATCAGTGTGCGGGAGAATAGAGGCACCGGGGAGCTGTTTTTT. As protein: CAISVRENRGTGELFF.

In its sample, this clone was seen a few times. The gene calls are TRBV7-2 and TRBJ2-5; 10 bases align to TRBD1. V lost 5 bases, J lost 9 bases, and 6 bases stayed unmatched. The CDR3 covers 13 residues. Germline CDR1 is SGHTA and CDR2 is FQGNSA. CDR3 DNA: TGTGCCAGCAGCCCCGGACAGGGGGTGGCCCAGTACTTC. This codes for CASSPGQGVAQYF. Full variable domain (missing parts from reference TRBV7-2 and TRBJ2-5): GAGVSQSPSNKVTEKGKDVELRCDPISGHTALYWYRQSLGQGLEFLIYFQGNSAPDKSGLPSDRFSAERTGGSVSTLTIQRTQQEDSAVYLCASSPGQGVAQYFGPGTRLLVL.

There are a few counts of this clone. The chain carries TRBV2 and TRBJ1-1, with TRBD1 matching over 10 bases. The V segment lost 3 bases and the J segment 5 bases; nucleotides outside the gene matches: 6. The CDR3 totals 15 residues. Germline V gives CDR1 SNHLY, CDR2 FYNNEI. The DNA for the CDR3 is TGTGCCAGCAGTGAGGCGTGGACAGGGGGAACTGAAGCTTTCTTT. Its protein is CASSEAWTGGTEAFF.

V usage is TRBV29-1 and J usage is TRBJ1-3; D remains ambiguous. Trimming left V 4 bases short and J 2 bases short, with 12 bases between. Germline CDR1 SQVTM, CDR2 ANQGSEA. The CDR3 contains 14 residues. CDR3 DNA: TGCAGCGTTGTTTTCCTGGGCGCTGGAAACACCATATATTTT. As protein: CSVVFLGAGNTIYF.

The count of this clone is one. The chain employs TRBV5-4 and TRBJ1-6; 11 bases line up with TRBD1. Germline CDR1 and CDR2: SGHNT and YYREEE (reference sequence). The CDR3 is 16 amino acids. With V trimmed by 4 bases and J by 7 bases, 7 bases remained unmatched. The CDR3 here is CASSIRTGGKNSPLHF. The CDR3, as DNA: TGTGCCAGCAGCATACGGACAGGGGGCAAGAATTCACCCCTCCACTTT.

The genes are TRBV30 and TRBJ2-5, with TRBD2 identical over 14 bases. The CDR3 length is 15 residues. CDR1 is GTSNPN, CDR2 SVGIG, per germline (reference sequence). Trimming took 3 bases from V and 5 from J; bases not matched to a gene: 5. CDR3 in amino acids: CAWRTSGRVTETQYF. In nucleotides, the CDR3 is TGTGCCTGGAGGACTAGCGGGAGGGTTACGGAGACCCAGTACTTC.

The V call is TRBV18, the J call TRBJ1-5; D gene unclear. Trimming removed 2 bases from V and 6 bases from J, with 17 bases in between. CDR1 is KGHSH, CDR2 LQKENI, per germline. This CDR3 comprises 16 residues. CDR3 bases: TGTGCCAGCTCACCAGGGAGGGTGGGTGTTGGTCAGCCCCAGCATTTT. This translates into CASSPGRVGVGQPQHF.

The V and J genes are TRBV19 and TRBJ2-2; TRBD1 matches 9 bases. Germline lookup yields CDR1 LNHDA and CDR2 SQIVND (reference sequence). This CDR3 contains 15 residues. The V segment lost 8 bases and the J segment 6 bases; nucleotides outside the gene matches: 10. The CDR3 here is CASERGQGMAGELFF. DNA of the CDR3: TGTGCCAGTGAACGGGGACAGGGTATGGCCGGGGAGCTGTTTTTT.

The table lists this clone with a count of one. Its ends do not fully match the called genes, so a read error is possible. V usage is TRBV5-6 and J usage is TRBJ1-2; D possibly corresponds to TRBD1 (5 bases). This CDR3 is 13 amino acids long. CDR1 is SGHDT, CDR2 YYEEEE, per germline. This CDR3 reads CASSFGGANSLYF. The CDR3 DNA follows: TGTGCCAGCAGCTTTGGAGGGGCTAATAGTCTTTACTTC.

V usage is TRBV10-3 and J usage is TRBJ1-5, with D possibly TRBD1 on 5 matching bases. The CDR3 covers 16 residues. Germline CDR1 reads ENHRY; CDR2 reads SYGVKD. Between the trimmed V and J ends, which lost 2 bases and 3 bases, there was a span of 14 bases. The CDR3 spells CAISEAIGDSNQPQHF. In nucleotides, the CDR3 is TGTGCCATCAGTGAGGCGATTGGGGACTCCAATCAGCCCCAGCATTTT.

This chain connects TRBV6-5 to TRBJ2-7; 7 bases map to TRBD1. The CDR3 contains 15 residues. Unmatched junction bases numbered 13, after V lost 5 bases and J lost 6 bases. Germline CDR1 is MNHEY and CDR2 is SVGAGI. This chain's CDR3 is CASSPKTGHRAEQYF. CDR3 sequence (DNA): TGTGCCAGCAGTCCAAAGACAGGGCATAGGGCCGAGCAGTACTTC.

The J gene is TRBJ2-2, the V gene TRBV9; 11 bases line up with TRBD1. The V gene end was trimmed by 5 bases and the J gene end by 4 bases; junction bases not matched to a gene: 7. The V gene's germline CDR1 is SGDLS and CDR2 YYNGEE. The CDR3 is 16 amino acids. The CDR3 DNA follows: TGTGCCAGCAGTTACGGAGGGACAGGGGGCACCGGGGAGCTGTTTTTT. Its translation: CASSYGGTGGTGELFF.

This clone was seen only once. In DNA, the CDR3 is TGTGCCAGCAGTTTATTAGGGACAGCGAACACCGGGGAGCTGTTTTTT. Its translation is CASSLLGTANTGELFF. The chain uses TRBV27 and TRBJ2-2; 7 nucleotides agree with TRBD1. The trim removed 1 base at V and 0 bases at J, leaving 2 bases unmatched. The CDR3 extends over 16 amino acids. CDR1 is MNHEY, CDR2 SMNVEV, per germline (reference sequence).

The chain employs TRBV6-1 and TRBJ2-1; D not resolved. CDR3 length: 14 amino acids. Trimming took 7 bases from V and 0 from J, leaving 10 bases between them. Germline CDR1 is MNHNS and CDR2 is SASEGT. In nucleotides, the CDR3 is TGTGCCAGCATCCTCTCTAGCTCCTACAATGAGCAGTTCTTC. As protein: CASILSSSYNEQFF.

The rearrangement joins TRBV6-5 to TRBJ2-4; the D is unclear. CDR3 length: 11 amino acids. CDR1 MNHEY and CDR2 SVGAGI come from the germline V gene. V gave up 8 bases and J gave up 1 base, with 3 bases separating them. The CDR3 nucleotides are TGTGCCAGCGAGGCCAAAAACATTCAGTACTTC. It codes for CASEAKNIQYF.

The chain employs TRBV6-4 and TRBJ2-3, with 7 bases lining up with TRBD2. V lost 2 bases to trimming and J lost 5 bases; unmatched junction nucleotides: 7. Germline CDR1 is MRHNA and CDR2 is SNTAGT. This CDR3 is 15 amino acids long. The DNA for the CDR3 is TGTGCCAGCAGTGACGCGTCGGGAGGTGTAGATACGCAGTATTTT. It encodes CASSDASGGVDTQYF.

The chain recombines TRBV2 with TRBJ1-5; D might be TRBD1 (6 bases). V was shortened by 2 bases and J by 6 bases, with 14 bases between the two germline ends. CDR1 SNHLY and CDR2 FYNNEI come from the germline V gene. This CDR3 is built from 15 residues. This CDR3 is CASSEWSQGSQPQHF. The CDR3 DNA is TGTGCCAGCAGTGAATGGTCCCAGGGGAGTCAGCCCCAGCATTTT. The full variable domain, its missing parts supplied by reference TRBV2 and TRBJ1-5, is EPEVTQTPSHQVTQMGQEVILRCVPISNHLYFYWYRQILGQKVEFLVSFYNNEISEKSEIFDDQFSVERPDGSNFTLKIRSTKLEDSAMYFCASSEWSQGSQPQHFGDGTRLSIL.

The V and J genes are TRBV6-5 and TRBJ2-7; a possible D gene is TRBD2 (6 bases). V was clipped by 8 bases and J by 0 bases, with 11 bases between them. The CDR3 is 13 residues long. The germline V gene encodes CDR1 MNHEY and CDR2 SVGAGI. CDR3: CASGRPSSYEQYF. The CDR3 coding sequence is TGTGCCAGCGGGAGGCCGAGCTCCTACGAGCAGTACTTC.

The genes are TRBV19 and TRBJ1-1, with TRBD1 as a possible D gene (5 bases). V lost 7 bases to trimming and J lost 1 base, with 13 bases between them. The length of the CDR3 is 14 residues. Germline assignment: CDR1 LNHDA and CDR2 SQIVND (reference sequence). In DNA, the CDR3 is TGTGCCAGTACCCTCACGGGGGAGAACACTGAAGCTTTCTTT. Its translation: CASTLTGENTEAFF.

This sequence joins TRBV30 and TRBJ2-5, with 10 bases identical to TRBD2. The germline V gene has CDR1 GTSNPN and CDR2 SVGIG (reference sequence). The CDR3 is 15 residues long. The trim removed 0 bases at V and 5 bases at J, leaving 6 bases unmatched. CDR3 sequence reads: CAWSVLAGVGETQYF. CDR3 bases: TGTGCCTGGAGTGTTCTAGCGGGAGTAGGCGAGACCCAGTACTTC.

This clone was picked up a small number of times. The chain links TRBV10-3 to TRBJ2-7, with 10 bases aligning to TRBD1. After removal of 4 bases from V and 4 bases from J, the junction contained 7 bases not matched to a gene. Germline V gene data show CDR1 as ENHRY and CDR2 as SYGVKD. This CDR3 is built from 15 residues. The CDR3 is CAISAGTGVYYEQYF. The CDR3 DNA reads TGTGCCATCAGTGCCGGGACAGGGGTTTATTACGAGCAGTACTTC.

In DNA, the CDR3 is TGTGCCAGCAGCTTACTGACAGGGGGCTATGGCTACACCTTC. Amino acids: CASSLLTGGYGYTF. The chain has TRBV7-9 and TRBJ1-2; TRBD1 matches at 9 bases. The junction had 2 bases not matched to a gene; V was cut back by 2 bases and J by 4 bases. CDR3 length: 14 residues. The germline gives CDR1 SEHNR, CDR2 FQNEAQ (reference sequence).

The CDR3, as DNA: TGTGCCAGCTTTGGCCCCGGGGGACGAAAACTGTTTTTT. It codes for CASFGPGGRKLFF. V gene TRBV2 combines with J gene TRBJ1-4, with D possibly matching TRBD1 (5 bases). V lost 8 bases and J 10 bases, leaving 17 bases between the germline ends. CDR3 length: 13 amino acids. The germline gives CDR1 SNHLY, CDR2 FYNNEI.

The genes are TRBV19 and TRBJ2-3, with 7 bases aligning to TRBD1. Germline V gene data show CDR1 as LNHDA and CDR2 as SQIVND (reference sequence). With 8 bases clipped from V and 2 bases from J, the junction kept 4 bases outside the gene matches. The CDR3 is 13 residues long. CDR3 sequence (DNA): TGTGCCAGTCGGGACAGACTCACAGATACGCAGTATTTT. Protein sequence: CASRDRLTDTQYF.

The table lists this clone with a few counts. V gene TRBV30 combines with J gene TRBJ1-3; D is unclear. This CDR3 spans 14 amino acids. The V end lost 3 bases, the J end lost 0 bases, and 9 bases lay between the germline ends. Germline V gives CDR1 GTSNPN, CDR2 SVGIG (reference sequence). As DNA, the CDR3 is TGTGCCTGGAGCGCGGGAGTCTCTGGAAACACCATATATTTT. This codes for CAWSAGVSGNTIYF.

V usage is TRBV10-2 and J usage is TRBJ1-2, with D perhaps TRBD1 (5 bases). Trimming shortened V by 8 bases and J by 4 bases, and 14 bases separated the two germline ends. The length of the CDR3 is 13 residues. The germline V gene has CDR1 WSHSY and CDR2 SAAADI. In DNA form, the CDR3 reads TGCGCCAGCCGGGACGGGGGGGGCTATGGCTACACCTTC. Protein sequence: CASRDGGGYGYTF.

The CDR3 here is CASSTPTGPSTDTQYF. Written as DNA, the CDR3 is TGTGCCAGTAGTACCCCCACAGGTCCTAGCACAGATACGCAGTATTTT. V gene TRBV19 combines with J gene TRBJ2-3; D possibly corresponds to TRBD1 (5 bases). Germline lookup yields CDR1 LNHDA and CDR2 SQIVND (reference sequence). CDR3 size: 16 residues. The V end lost 4 bases, the J end lost 0 bases, and 14 bases lay between the germline ends.